This TCR beta chain was profiled in a study of blood T cell repertoires in COVID-19. Study details: Acute and convalescent COVID-19 samples came from the United States, Italy and Spain. The cDNA or gDNA used as material had been derived from T cells, B-cell-depleted T cells, or PBMCs.

In the original analysis: Amplifying reference gene primers gave estimates of nucleated cell counts. Clones were sequenced by immunoSEQ multiplex PCR, and TCRdb holds only the in-frame ones, with some missing. V and J calls and clone size come straight from that table; D and trimming were deduced from the DNA. The sample gives under 300,000 clones, about 83% of which show up once; around 12% is in the top ten. This clone was picked up a small number of times. Germline values: CDR1 SNHLY, CDR2 FYNNEI. Trimming took 6 bases from V and 8 from J, leaving 10 bases between them. CDR3 length: 11 amino acids.

Sequenced: peripheral blood. The rearrangement joins TRBV2 to TRBJ1-2, with D perhaps TRBD1 (6 bases). The source of this sequence is a man older than 75 with acute or convalescent COVID-19. CDR3 amino acids: CASRNREGYTF. The CDR3 DNA reads as TGTGCCAGCAGGAACAGGGAGGGCTACACCTTC.